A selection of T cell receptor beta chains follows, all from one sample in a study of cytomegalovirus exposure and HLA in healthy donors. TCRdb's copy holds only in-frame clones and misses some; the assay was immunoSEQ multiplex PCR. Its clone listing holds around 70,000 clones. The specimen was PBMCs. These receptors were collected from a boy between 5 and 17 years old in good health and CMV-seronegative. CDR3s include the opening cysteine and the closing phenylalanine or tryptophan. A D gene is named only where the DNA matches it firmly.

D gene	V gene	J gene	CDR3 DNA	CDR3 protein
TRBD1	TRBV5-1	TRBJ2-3	TGCGCCAGCAGCTACTCAGGGGGATCTAGCACAGATACGCAGTATTTT	CASSYSGGSSTDTQYF
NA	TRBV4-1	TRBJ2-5	TGCGCCAGCAGCCCGCATGAGCGGGAGACCCAGTACTTC	CASSPHERETQYF
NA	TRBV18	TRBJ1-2	TGTGCCAGCTCACCAGTGGGGGGACTCGGCTACACCTTC	CASSPVGGLGYTF
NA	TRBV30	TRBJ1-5	TGTGCCTGGAGTGACGGGGGTAATCAGCCCCAGCATTTT	CAWSDGGNQPQHF
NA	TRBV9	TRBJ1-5	TGTGCCAGCAGCCGTAGCCTTAGCAATCAGCCCCAGCATTTT	CASSRSLSNQPQHF
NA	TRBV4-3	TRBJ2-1	TGCGCCAGCAGCCCTGAACGGGGGAGATACTACAATGAGCAGTTCTTC	CASSPERGRYYNEQFF
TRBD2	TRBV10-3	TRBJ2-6	TGTGCCGCGGGGGGCCCGCCCTCTGGGGCCAACGTCCTGACTTTC	CAAGGPPSGANVLTF
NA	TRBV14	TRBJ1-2	TGTGCCAGCAGCCAGACCCGGGGTGCTAACTATGGCTACACCTTC	CASSQTRGANYGYTF
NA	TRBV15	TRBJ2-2	TGTGCCACCAGCAGAGTAGCGTACACGAACACCGGGGAGCTGTTTTTT	CATSRVAYTNTGELFF
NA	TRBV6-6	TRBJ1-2	TGTGCCAGCGGTCAGTCACCCTACACCTTC	CASGQSPYTF
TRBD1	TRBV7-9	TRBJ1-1	TGTGCCAGCAGCTTCGACCGGGACAGGGGAAACACTGAAGCTTTCTTT	CASSFDRDRGNTEAFF
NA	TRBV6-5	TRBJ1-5	TGTGCCAGCAGTTTAGGGGTAAGTCAGCCCCAGCATTTT	CASSLGVSQPQHF
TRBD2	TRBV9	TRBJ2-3	TGTGCCAGCAGCGAAAGCGGGACCAACACAGATACGCAGTATTTT	CASSESGTNTDTQYF
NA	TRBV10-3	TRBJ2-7	TGTGCCACCCAAGGGGTCGATACCTACGAGCAGTACTTC	CATQGVDTYEQYF
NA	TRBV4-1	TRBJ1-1	TGCGCCAGCAGCGCCGGGGGTACTGAAGCTTTCTTT	CASSAGGTEAFF
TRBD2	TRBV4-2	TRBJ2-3	TGTGCCAGCAGCCAAGATCCCACCGGGGGGGGCACAGATACGCAGTATTTT	CASSQDPTGGGTDTQYF
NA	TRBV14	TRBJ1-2	TGTGCCAGCAGCAAGGGGAAGGACTATGGCTACACCTTC	CASSKGKDYGYTF
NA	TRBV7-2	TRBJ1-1	TGTGCCAGCAGCTTAAGGAGCAACACTGAAGCTTTCTTT	CASSLRSNTEAFF
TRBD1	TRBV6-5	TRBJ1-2	TGTGCCAGCAGCCGGGACAGGGGGCCCAACACCTTC	CASSRDRGPNTF
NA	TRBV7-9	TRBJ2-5	TGTGCCAGCAGCTCGCCCTTTCTACGCCAAGAGACCCAGTACTTC	CASSSPFLRQETQYF
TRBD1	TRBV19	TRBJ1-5	TGTGCCAGTAGTACGGGACAGGGAACTAATCAGCCCCAGCATTTT	CASSTGQGTNQPQHF
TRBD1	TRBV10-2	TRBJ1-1	TGCGCCAGCAGCCAAAGACAGGGGGCGTGGGCGGCTATGGAAGCTTTCTTT	CASSQRQGAWAAMEAFF
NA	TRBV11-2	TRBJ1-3	TGTGCCAGCAGCCCTGGTCCTTTCTCGCGTGGAAACACCATATATTTT	CASSPGPFSRGNTIYF
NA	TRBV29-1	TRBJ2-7	TGCAGCGTTGCCGAGGAAGCCTACGAGCAGTACTTC	CSVAEEAYEQYF
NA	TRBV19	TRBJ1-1	TGTGCCAGTAGTATAACGGCGTGGGGAGGAACTGAAGCTTTCTTT	CASSITAWGGTEAFF
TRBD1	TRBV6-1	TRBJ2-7	TGTGCCAGCAGTGTAACCGCGACAGGGTGGGAATCCTACGAGCAGTACTTC	CASSVTATGWESYEQYF
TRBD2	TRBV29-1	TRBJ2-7	TGCAGCGCGTCGACTAGCGGGATCAGCTACGAGCAGTACTTC	CSASTSGISYEQYF
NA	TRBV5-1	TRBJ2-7	TGCGCCAGCAGCTTGGCCGCAGTCTCCTACGAGCAGTACTTC	CASSLAAVSYEQYF
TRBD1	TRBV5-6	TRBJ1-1	TGTGCCAGCAGCCGCTGGACAGGGCCTATTGAAGCTTTCTTT	CASSRWTGPIEAFF
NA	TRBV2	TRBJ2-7	TGTGCCAGCAGTGCGAGGAGCTCCTACGAGCAGTACTTC	CASSARSSYEQYF
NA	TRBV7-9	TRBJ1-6	TGTGCCAGCAGCTTGGGATCCGCAGGGGCTTCACCCCTCCACTTT	CASSLGSAGASPLHF
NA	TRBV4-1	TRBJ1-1	TGCGCCAGCAGCCAAACGTTAGGGGCTCGGGGGACTGAAGCTTTCTTT	CASSQTLGARGTEAFF
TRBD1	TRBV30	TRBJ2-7	TGTGCCTGGAGTTACGCCGGGACAGGGCCCGGGTACGAGCAGTACTTC	CAWSYAGTGPGYEQYF
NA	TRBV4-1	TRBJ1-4	TGCGCCAGCAGCCAAGGGCAGATCTCAACTAATGAAAAACTGTTTTTT	CASSQGQISTNEKLFF